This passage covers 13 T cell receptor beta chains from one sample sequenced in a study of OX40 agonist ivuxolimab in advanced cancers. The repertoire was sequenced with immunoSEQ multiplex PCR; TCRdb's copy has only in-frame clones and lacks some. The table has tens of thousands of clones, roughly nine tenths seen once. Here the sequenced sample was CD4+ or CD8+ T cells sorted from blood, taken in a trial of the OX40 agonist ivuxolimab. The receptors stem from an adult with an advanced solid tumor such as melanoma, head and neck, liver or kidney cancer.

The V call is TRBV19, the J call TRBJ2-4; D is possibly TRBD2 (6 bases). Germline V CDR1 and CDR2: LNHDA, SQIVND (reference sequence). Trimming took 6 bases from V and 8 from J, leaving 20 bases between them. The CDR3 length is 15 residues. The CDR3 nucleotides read TGTGCCAGTAGAACCACGGGCGGGACCGGGGACATTCAGTACTTC. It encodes CASRTTGGTGDIQYF.

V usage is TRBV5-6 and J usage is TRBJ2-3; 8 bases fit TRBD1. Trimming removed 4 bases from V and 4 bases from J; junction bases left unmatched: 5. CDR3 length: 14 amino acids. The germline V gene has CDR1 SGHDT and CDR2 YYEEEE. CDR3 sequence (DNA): TGTGCCAGCAGCCTCGGACAGGGCTCAGATACGCAGTATTTT. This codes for CASSLGQGSDTQYF.

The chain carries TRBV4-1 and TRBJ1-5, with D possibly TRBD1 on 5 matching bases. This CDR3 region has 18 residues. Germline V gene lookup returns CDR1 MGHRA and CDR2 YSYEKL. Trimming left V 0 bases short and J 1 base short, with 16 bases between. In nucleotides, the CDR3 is TGCGCCAGCAGCCAAGAGGGGGGAACAGGAGAGAGCAATCAGCCCCAGCATTTT. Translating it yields CASSQEGGTGESNQPQHF.

The CDR3 region has the DNA TGTGCCTCCCGGAGGGAAAAACTGTTTTTT. It yields the protein CASRREKLFF. V is TRBV19 and J is TRBJ1-4; D not certain. The V gene lost 11 bases and the J gene lost 8 bases, with 9 bases spanning the gap. Germline V gene sequence: CDR1 LNHDA, CDR2 SQIVND (reference sequence). The CDR3 loop spans 10 amino acids.

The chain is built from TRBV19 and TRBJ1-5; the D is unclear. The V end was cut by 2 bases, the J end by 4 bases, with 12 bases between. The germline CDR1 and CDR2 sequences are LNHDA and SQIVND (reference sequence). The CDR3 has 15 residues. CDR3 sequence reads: CASSIMRTPNQPQHF. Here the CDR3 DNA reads TGTGCCAGTAGTATAATGAGAACACCTAATCAGCCCCAGCATTTT.

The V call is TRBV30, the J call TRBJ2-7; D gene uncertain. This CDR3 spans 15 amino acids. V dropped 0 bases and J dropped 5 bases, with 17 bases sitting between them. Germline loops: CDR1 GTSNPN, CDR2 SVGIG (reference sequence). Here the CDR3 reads CAWSVPVGRLNEQYF. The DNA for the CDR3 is TGTGCCTGGAGTGTACCAGTAGGCAGGCTCAACGAGCAGTACTTC.

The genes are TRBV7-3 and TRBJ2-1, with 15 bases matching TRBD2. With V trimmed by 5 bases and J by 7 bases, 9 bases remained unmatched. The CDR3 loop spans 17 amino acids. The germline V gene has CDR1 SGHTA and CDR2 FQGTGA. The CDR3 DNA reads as TGTGCCAGCAGCCGGGGACTAGCGGGAGGTTTAAGAAATGAGCAGTTCTTC. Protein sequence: CASSRGLAGGLRNEQFF.

The chain's CDR3 is CASSGGTYNEQFF. CDR3 bases: TGTGCCAGCAGCGGAGGAACCTACAATGAGCAGTTCTTC. The chain links TRBV9 to TRBJ2-1, with D unresolved. The CDR3 covers 13 residues. Trimming pared 3 bases from V and 2 bases from J, leaving 6 bases between. CDR1 is SGDLS and CDR2 is YYNGEE in the germline V gene. Combining the CDR3 with reference TRBV9 and TRBJ2-1 gives the whole variable domain DSGVTQTPKHLITATGQRVTLRCSPRSGDLSVYWYQQSLDQGLQFLIQYYNGEERAKGNILERFSAQQFPDLHSELNLSSLELGDSALYFCASSGGTYNEQFFGPGTRLTVL.

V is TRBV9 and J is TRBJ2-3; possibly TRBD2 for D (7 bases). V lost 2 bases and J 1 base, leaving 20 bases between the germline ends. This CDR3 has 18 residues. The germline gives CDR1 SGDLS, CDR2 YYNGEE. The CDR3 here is CASSVLGGGRGGTDTQYF. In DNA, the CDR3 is TGTGCCAGCAGCGTCTTAGGGGGGGGGCGCGGCGGCACAGATACGCAGTATTTT.

CDR3 sequence: CASSPGTVGYEQYF. The CDR3 region has the DNA TGCGCCAGCAGCCCCGGGACAGTAGGATACGAGCAGTACTTC. V gene TRBV4-3 combines with J gene TRBJ2-7; 7 nucleotides match TRBD1. The CDR3 loop spans 14 amino acids. CDR1 and CDR2 (germline): LGHNA, YSLEER. V shed 4 bases, J shed 4 bases, and the junction held 7 bases outside the gene matches.

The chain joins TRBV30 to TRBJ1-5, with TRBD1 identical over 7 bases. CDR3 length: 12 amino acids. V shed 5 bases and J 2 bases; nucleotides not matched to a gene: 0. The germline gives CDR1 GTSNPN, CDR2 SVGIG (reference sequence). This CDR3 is CAWGTGNQPQHF. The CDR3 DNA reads TGTGCCTGGGGGACAGGCAATCAGCCCCAGCATTTT.

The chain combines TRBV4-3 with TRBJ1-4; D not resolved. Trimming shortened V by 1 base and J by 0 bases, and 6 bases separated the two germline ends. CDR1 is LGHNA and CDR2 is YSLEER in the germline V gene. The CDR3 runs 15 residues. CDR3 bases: TGCGCCAGCAGCCAAGGGCAAGCAACTAATGAAAAACTGTTTTTT. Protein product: CASSQGQATNEKLFF.

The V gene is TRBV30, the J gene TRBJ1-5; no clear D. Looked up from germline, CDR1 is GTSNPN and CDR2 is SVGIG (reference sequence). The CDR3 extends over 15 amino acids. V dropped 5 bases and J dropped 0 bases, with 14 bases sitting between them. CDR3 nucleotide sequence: TGTGCCTGGGGCCTAGGAACAAATAGCAATCAGCCCCAGCATTTT. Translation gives CAWGLGTNSNQPQHF.